This TCR beta chain was documented in a study of blood T cell repertoires in COVID-19. Background on the study: Both acute and convalescent COVID-19 samples were obtained from the United States, Italy and Spain. T cells, B-cell-depleted T cells, or PBMCs supplied cDNA or gDNA.

The CDR3 totals 15 residues. Original handling: The authors estimated nucleated cell counts from reference gene primer amplification. Produced via immunoSEQ multiplex PCR; TCRdb's table is partial and in-frame only. D and trimming were read from the DNA, whereas the V and J calls and clone size are those reported in that table. The table has over 55,000 clones, over 80% seen once. The sequenced sample was peripheral blood. The J gene is TRBJ1-5, the V gene TRBV21-1; the table's D call, TRBD1, was not checked against the DNA. TRBV21-1 is marked as a pseudogene. This TCR derives from a human donor in a cohort sampled during active COVID-19. The CDR3 protein is CASSAQGKYNQPQHF. CDR3 coding DNA: TGTGCCAGCAGCGCACAGGGGAAGTACAATCAGCCCCAGCATTTT.